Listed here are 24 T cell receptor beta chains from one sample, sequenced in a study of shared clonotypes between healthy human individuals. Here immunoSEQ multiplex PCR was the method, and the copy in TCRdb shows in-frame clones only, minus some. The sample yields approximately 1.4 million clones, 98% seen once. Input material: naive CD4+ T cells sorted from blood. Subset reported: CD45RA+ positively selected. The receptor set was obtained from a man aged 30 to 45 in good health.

As DNA, the CDR3 is TGTGCCAGCTCACCTTCGGCTCGGACAGGGGCCTATGGCTACACCTTC. The encoded protein is CASSPSARTGAYGYTF. This rearrangement joins TRBV18 to TRBJ1-2; TRBD1 agrees at 9 bases. J was trimmed by 4 bases and V by 3 bases; bases with no gene match: 9. Germline V lookup: CDR1 KGHSH, CDR2 LQKENI. The CDR3 spans 16 residues.

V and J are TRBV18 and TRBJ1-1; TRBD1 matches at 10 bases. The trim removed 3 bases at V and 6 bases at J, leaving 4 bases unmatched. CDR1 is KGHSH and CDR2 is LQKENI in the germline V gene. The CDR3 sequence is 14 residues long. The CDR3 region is CASSPPGQGPEAFF. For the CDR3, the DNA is TGTGCCAGCTCACCTCCGGGACAGGGGCCTGAAGCTTTCTTT.

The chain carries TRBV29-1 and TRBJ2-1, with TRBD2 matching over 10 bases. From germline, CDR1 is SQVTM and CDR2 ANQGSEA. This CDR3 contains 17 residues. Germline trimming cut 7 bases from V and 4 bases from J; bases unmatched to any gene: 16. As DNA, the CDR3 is TGCAGCGCCGTGAAGAGAGTAGCGGGAGGACCATACAATGAGCAGTTCTTC. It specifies CSAVKRVAGGPYNEQFF.

CDR3 residues: CAIRRGNGENQPQHF. CDR3 nucleotides: TGTGCCATCCGCCGGGGGAATGGGGAAAATCAGCCCCAGCATTTT. The chain combines TRBV10-3 with TRBJ1-5, with TRBD1 as a possible D gene (5 bases). The CDR3 is 15 residues long. The V end was cut by 8 bases, the J end by 4 bases, with 18 bases between. In germline, CDR1 is ENHRY, CDR2 SYGVKD.

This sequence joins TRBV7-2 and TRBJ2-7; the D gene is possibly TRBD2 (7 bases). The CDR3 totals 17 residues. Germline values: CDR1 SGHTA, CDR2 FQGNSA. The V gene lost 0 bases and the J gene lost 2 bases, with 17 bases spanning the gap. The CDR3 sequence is CASSLAGGASWAYEQYF. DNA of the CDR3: TGTGCCAGCAGCTTAGCGGGGGGGGCTAGTTGGGCCTACGAGCAGTACTTC.

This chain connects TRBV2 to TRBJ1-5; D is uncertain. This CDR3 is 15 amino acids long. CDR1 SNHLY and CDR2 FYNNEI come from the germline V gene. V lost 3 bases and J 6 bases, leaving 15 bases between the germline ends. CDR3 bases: TGTGCCAGCAGTGACCTTGGGCAGGCGTCTCAGCCCCAGCATTTT. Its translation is CASSDLGQASQPQHF.

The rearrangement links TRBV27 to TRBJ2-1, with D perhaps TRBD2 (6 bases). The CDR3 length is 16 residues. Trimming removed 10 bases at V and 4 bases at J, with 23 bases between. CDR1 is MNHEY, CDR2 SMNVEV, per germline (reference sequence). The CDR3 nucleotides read TGTGCCACAAGGAGGGAAATCGCCCTGTCATACAATGAGCAGTTCTTC. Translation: CATRREIALSYNEQFF.

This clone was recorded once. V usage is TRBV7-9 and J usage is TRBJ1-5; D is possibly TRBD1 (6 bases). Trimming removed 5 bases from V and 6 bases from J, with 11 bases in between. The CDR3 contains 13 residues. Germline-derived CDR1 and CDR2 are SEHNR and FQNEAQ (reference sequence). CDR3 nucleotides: TGTGCCAGCAGCCCCATAGGGGGTCAGCCCCAGCATTTT. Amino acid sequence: CASSPIGGQPQHF.

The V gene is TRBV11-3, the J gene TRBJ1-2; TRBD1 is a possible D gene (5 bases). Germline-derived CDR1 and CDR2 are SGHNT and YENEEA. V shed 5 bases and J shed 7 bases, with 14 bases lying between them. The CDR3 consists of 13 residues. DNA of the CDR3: TGTGCCAGCAGCAAGGCCCCGAGGGGTGGCTACACCTTC. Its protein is CASSKAPRGGYTF.

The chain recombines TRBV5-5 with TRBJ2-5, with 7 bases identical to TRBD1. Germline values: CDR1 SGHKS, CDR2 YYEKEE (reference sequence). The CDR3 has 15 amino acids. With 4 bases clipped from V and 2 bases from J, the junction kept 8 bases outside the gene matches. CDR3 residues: CASSPDGQVQETQYF. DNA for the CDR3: TGTGCCAGCAGCCCCGATGGACAGGTACAAGAGACCCAGTACTTC.

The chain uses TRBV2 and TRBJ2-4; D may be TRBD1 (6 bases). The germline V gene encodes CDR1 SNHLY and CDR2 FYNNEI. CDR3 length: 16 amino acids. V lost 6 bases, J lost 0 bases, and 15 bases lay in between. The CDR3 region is CASRNRVILAKNIQYF. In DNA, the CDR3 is TGTGCCAGCAGGAACAGGGTCATCCTAGCCAAAAACATTCAGTACTTC.

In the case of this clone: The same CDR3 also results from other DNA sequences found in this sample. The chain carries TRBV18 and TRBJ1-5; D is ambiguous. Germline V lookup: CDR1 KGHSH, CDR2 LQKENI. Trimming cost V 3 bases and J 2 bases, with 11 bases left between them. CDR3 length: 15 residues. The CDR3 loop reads CASSPGPGGNQPQHF. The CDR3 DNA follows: TGTGCCAGCTCACCGGGTCCTGGGGGCAATCAGCCCCAGCATTTT.

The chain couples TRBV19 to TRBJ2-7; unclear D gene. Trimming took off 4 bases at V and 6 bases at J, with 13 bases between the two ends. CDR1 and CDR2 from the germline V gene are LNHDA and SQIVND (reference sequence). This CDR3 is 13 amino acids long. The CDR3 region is CASSTPLGSEQYF. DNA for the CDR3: TGTGCCAGTAGTACTCCGTTAGGGTCCGAGCAGTACTTC.

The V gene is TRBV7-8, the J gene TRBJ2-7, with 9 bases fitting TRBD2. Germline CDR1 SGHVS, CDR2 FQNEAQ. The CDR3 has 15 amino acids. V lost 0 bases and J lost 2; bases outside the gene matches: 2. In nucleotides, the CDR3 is TGTGCCAGCAGCTTAGCCTTAGCGGGAGCCTACGAGCAGTACTTC. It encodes CASSLALAGAYEQYF.

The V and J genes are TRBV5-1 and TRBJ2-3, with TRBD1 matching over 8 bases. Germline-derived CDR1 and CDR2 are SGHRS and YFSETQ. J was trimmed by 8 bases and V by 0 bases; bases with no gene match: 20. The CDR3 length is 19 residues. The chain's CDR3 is CASSLALTGAPSAGLTQYF. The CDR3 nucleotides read TGCGCCAGCAGCTTGGCCCTGACAGGGGCCCCTAGCGCGGGCCTTACGCAGTATTTT. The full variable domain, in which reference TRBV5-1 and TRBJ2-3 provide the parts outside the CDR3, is KAGVTQTPRYLIKTRGQQVTLSCSPISGHRSVSWYQQTPGQGLQFLFEYFSETQRNKGNFPGRFSGRQFSNSRSEMNVSTLELGDSALYLCASSLALTGAPSAGLTQYFGPGTRLTVL.

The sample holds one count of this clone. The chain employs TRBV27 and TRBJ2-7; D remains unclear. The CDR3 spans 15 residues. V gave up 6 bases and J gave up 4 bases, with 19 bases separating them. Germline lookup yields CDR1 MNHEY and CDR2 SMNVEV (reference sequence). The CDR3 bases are TGTGCCAGCAGCCCTCTTGTCGGCATATCTTACGAGCAGTACTTC. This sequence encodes CASSPLVGISYEQYF.

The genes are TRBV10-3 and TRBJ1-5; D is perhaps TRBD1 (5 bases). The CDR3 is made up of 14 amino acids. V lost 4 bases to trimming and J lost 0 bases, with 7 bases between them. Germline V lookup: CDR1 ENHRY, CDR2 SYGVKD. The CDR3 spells CAISATDSNQPQHF. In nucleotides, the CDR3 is TGTGCCATCAGTGCGACAGATAGCAATCAGCCCCAGCATTTT.

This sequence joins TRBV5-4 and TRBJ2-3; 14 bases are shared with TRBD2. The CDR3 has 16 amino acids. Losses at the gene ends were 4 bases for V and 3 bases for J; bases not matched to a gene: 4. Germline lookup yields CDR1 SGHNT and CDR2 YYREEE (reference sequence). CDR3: CASSLGTSGRTDTQYF. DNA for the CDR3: TGTGCCAGCAGCCTCGGGACTAGCGGGAGAACAGATACGCAGTATTTT.

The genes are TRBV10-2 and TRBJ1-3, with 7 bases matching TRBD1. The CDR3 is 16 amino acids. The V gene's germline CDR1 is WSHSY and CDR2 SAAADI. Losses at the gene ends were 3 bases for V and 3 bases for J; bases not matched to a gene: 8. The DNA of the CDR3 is TGCGCCAGCAGTGACCCAGGGGGAAAGTTTGGAAACACCATATATTTT. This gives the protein CASSDPGGKFGNTIYF.

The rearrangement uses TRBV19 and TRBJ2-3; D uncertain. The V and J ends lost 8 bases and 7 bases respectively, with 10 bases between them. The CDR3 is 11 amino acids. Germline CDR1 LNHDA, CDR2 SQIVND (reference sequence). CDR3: CASLSTNTQYF. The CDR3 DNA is TGTGCCAGTCTATCCACCAATACGCAGTATTTT.

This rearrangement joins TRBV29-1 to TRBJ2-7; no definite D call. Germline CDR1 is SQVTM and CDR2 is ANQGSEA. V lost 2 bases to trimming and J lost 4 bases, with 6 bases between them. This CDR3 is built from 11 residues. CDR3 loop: CSVEWAYEQYF. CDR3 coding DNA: TGCAGCGTTGAATGGGCTTACGAGCAGTACTTC.

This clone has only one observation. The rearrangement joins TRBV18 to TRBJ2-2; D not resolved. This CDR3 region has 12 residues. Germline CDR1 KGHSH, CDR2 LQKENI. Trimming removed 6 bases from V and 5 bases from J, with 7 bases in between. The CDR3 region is CASSKSTGELFF. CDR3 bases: TGTGCCAGCTCGAAATCGACCGGGGAGCTGTTTTTT.

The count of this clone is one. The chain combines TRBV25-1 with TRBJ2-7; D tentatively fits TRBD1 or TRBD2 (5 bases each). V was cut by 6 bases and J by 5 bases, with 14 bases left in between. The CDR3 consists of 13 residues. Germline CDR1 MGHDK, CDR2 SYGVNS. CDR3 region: CASRGTGRNEQYF. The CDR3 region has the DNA TGTGCCAGCAGGGGGACGGGACGTAACGAGCAGTACTTC.

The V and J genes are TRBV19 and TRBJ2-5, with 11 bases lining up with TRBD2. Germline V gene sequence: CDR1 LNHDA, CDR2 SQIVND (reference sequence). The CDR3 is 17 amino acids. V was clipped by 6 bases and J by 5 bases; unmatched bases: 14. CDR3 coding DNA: TGTGCCAGTAGCCCCCGGTTAGCGGGAGGGACCCGGGAGACCCAGTACTTC. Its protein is CASSPRLAGGTRETQYF.